This T cell receptor beta chain was captured in a study of control samples from healthy donors and cancer patients. Here immunoSEQ multiplex PCR was the method, and the copy in TCRdb shows in-frame clones only, minus some. The data contain 65,000 to 90,000 clones, 70% to 90% of them singletons. The CDR3 is made up of 16 amino acids. Germline V gene data show CDR1 as DFQATT and CDR2 as SNEGSKA (reference sequence). V gave up 3 bases and J gave up 5 bases; unmatched junction bases: 9. The chain carries TRBV20-1 and TRBJ2-1; 11 bases are shared with TRBD2. The sample comprised blood. The sequence came from a man aged 50 to 59 in good health. The CDR3 region is CSASNPIAGGDNEQFF. CDR3 DNA sequence: TGCAGTGCTAGTAACCCAATAGCGGGGGGGGACAATGAGCAGTTCTTC.